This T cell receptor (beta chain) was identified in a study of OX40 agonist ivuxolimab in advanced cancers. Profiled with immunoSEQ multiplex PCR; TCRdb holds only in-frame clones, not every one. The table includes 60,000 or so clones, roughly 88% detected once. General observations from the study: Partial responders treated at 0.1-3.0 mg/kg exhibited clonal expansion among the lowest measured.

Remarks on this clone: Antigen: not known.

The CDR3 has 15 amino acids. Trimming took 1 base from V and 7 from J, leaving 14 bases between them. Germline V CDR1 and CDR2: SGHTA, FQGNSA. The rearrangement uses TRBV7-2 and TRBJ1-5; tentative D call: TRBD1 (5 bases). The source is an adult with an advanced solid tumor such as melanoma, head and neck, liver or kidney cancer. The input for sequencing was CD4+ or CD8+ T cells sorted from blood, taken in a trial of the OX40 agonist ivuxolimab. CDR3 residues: CASSLGGVLGQPQHF. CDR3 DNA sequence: TGTGCCAGCAGCTTAGGAGGGGTCCTCGGCCAGCCCCAGCATTTT.